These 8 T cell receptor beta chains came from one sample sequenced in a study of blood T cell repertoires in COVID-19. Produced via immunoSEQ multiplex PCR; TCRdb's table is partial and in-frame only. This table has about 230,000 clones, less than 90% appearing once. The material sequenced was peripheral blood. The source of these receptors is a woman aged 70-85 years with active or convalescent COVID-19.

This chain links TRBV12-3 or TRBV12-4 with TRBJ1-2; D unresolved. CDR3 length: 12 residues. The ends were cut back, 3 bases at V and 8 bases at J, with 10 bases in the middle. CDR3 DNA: TGTGCCAGCAGTTTCCTGTCGGGGGGCTACACCTTC. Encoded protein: CASSFLSGGYTF.

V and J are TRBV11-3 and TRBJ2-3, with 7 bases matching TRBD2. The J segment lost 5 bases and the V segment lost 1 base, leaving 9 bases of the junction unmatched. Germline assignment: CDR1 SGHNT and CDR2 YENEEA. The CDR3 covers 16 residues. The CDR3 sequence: CASSLVPSGPQDTQYF. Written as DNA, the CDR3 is TGTGCCAGCAGCTTAGTTCCTAGCGGACCCCAAGATACGCAGTATTTT.

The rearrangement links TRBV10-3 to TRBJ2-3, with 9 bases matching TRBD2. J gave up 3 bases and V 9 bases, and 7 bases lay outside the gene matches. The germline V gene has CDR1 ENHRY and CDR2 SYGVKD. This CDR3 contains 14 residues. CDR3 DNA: TGTGCCATTACCCAAGCGGGAGGAACAGATACGCAGTATTTT. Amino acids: CAITQAGGTDTQYF.

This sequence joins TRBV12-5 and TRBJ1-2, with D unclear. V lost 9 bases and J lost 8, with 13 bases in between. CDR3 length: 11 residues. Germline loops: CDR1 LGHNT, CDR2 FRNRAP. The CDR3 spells CARAGSGGYTF. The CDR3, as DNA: TGTGCTAGAGCGGGGTCGGGGGGCTACACCTTC.

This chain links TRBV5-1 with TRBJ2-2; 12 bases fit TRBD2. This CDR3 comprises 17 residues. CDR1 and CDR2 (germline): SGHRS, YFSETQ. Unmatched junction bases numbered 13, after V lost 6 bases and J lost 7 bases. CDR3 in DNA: TGCGCCAGCACTGCAACCCTAGCGGGGGGGCCCCACGGGGAGCTGTTTTTT. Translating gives CASTATLAGGPHGELFF.

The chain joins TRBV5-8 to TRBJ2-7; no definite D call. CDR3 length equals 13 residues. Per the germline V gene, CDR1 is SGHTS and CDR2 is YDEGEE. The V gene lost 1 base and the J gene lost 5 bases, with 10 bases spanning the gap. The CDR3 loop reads CASSLFGADEQYF. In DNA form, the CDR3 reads TGTGCCAGCAGCTTGTTTGGAGCCGACGAGCAGTACTTC.

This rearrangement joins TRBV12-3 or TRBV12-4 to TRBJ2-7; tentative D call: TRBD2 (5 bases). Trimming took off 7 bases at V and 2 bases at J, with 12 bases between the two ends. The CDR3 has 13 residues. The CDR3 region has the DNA TGTGCCAGCAAAACCGGGGAAACCTACGAGCAGTACTTC. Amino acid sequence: CASKTGETYEQYF.

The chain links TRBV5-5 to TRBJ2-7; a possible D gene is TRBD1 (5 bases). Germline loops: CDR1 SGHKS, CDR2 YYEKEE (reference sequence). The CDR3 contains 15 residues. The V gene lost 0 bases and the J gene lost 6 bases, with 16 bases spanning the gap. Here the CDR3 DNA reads TGTGCCAGCAGCTTGGCCTTGCAGGGTTTCTCCGAGCAGTACTTC. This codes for CASSLALQGFSEQYF. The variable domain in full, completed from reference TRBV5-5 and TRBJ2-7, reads DAGVTQSPTHLIKTRGQQVTLRCSPISGHKSVSWYQQVLGQGPQFIFQYYEKEERGRGNFPDRFSARQFPNYSSELNVNALLLGDSALYLCASSLALQGFSEQYFGPGTRLTVT.